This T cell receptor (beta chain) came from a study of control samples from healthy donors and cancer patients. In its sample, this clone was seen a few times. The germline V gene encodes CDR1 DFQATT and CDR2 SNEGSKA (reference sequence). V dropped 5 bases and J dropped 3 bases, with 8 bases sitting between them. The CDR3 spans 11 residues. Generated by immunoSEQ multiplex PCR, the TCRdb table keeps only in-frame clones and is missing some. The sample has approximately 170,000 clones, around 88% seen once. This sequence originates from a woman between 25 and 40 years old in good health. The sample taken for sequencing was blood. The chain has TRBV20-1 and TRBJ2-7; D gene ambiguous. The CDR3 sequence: CSASGNYEQYF. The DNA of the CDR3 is TGCAGTGCTTCAGGAAACTACGAGCAGTACTTC.